The source of this TCR beta chain is a study of blood T cell repertoires in COVID-19. The data were produced by immunoSEQ multiplex PCR, yet TCRdb's version contains in-frame clones alone and is incomplete. This sample has 100,000 or so clones; nearly 95% occur once, and the top ten carry approximately 4.3%. V lost 0 bases to trimming and J lost 7 bases; unmatched junction nucleotides: 7. CDR1 and CDR2 (germline): SGHNT, YYREEE (reference sequence). The CDR3 is 15 amino acids. This chain links TRBV5-4 with TRBJ2-1; 7 nucleotides agree with TRBD2. The sequenced material came from peripheral blood. This TCR was sampled from a human donor with active COVID-19. The donor label of this sample is uncertain. The CDR3 region has the DNA TGTGCCAGCAGCTTGGCTTCCGGACTAGGAAATGAGCAGTTCTTC. The encoded protein is CASSLASGLGNEQFF.